This entry lists 10 T cell receptor beta chains sequenced from one sample in a study of blood T cell repertoires in COVID-19. Repertoires were generated with immunoSEQ multiplex PCR, while TCRdb's copy carries only in-frame clones and drops some. The table has some 270,000 clones, about 90% seen once. The specimen was PBMCs or T cells enriched from blood (not recorded which). The source of these receptors is a woman aged 35 to 49 who had been exposed to COVID-19.

The CDR3 spells CASSKPTGMNYGYTF. CDR3 nucleotide sequence: TGTGCCAGTAGTAAACCAACAGGGATGAACTATGGCTACACCTTC. The chain is built from TRBV19 and TRBJ1-2, with D tentatively TRBD1 (6 bases). This CDR3 is built from 15 residues. Germline V gene sequence: CDR1 LNHDA, CDR2 SQIVND (reference sequence). The V end was cut by 4 bases, the J end by 2 bases, with 14 bases between.

The chain joins TRBV4-2 to TRBJ1-4; TRBD1 aligns across 7 bases. The germline V gene encodes CDR1 LGHNA and CDR2 YNFKEQ. Germline trimming cut 11 bases from V and 5 bases from J; bases unmatched to any gene: 8. This CDR3 spans 13 amino acids. The DNA for the CDR3 is TGTGCCGTGTCCCGGGACAGAAATGAAAAACTGTTTTTT. Amino acid sequence: CAVSRDRNEKLFF.

The chain uses TRBV19 and TRBJ1-3, with D tentatively TRBD1 (6 bases). Germline V gives CDR1 LNHDA, CDR2 SQIVND (reference sequence). Trimming took off 9 bases at V and 3 bases at J, with 9 bases between the two ends. CDR3 length: 12 residues. The CDR3 loop reads CASRGSGNTIYF. The CDR3 DNA reads as TGTGCCAGCAGGGGTAGTGGAAACACCATATATTTT. Complete variable domain (other parts from reference TRBV19 and TRBJ1-3): DGGITQSPKYLFRKEGQNVTLSCEQNLNHDAMYWYRQDPGQGLRLIYYSQIVNDFQKGDIAEGYSVSREKKESFPLTVTSAQKNPTAFYLCASRGSGNTIYFGEGSWLTVV.

The V call is TRBV12-3 or TRBV12-4, the J call TRBJ1-4; maybe TRBD1 (5 bases). This CDR3 has 13 amino acids. Trimming took off 11 bases at V and 7 bases at J, with 17 bases between the two ends. The chain's CDR3 is CASRRGPTEKLFF. The CDR3 nucleotides read TGTGCCTCACGGAGGGGACCTACTGAAAAACTGTTTTTT.

The gene calls are TRBV4-3 and TRBJ2-2, with 13 bases identical to TRBD2. Trimming removed 0 bases from V and 0 bases from J; junction bases left unmatched: 1. The CDR3 spans 18 residues. Germline CDR1 is LGHNA and CDR2 is YSLEER. The CDR3 sequence: CASSQEGLAGPNTGELFF. The CDR3 DNA reads TGCGCCAGCAGCCAAGAGGGACTAGCGGGGCCGAACACCGGGGAGCTGTTTTTT.

This rearrangement joins TRBV4-2 to TRBJ2-3; 10 positions agree with TRBD2. The CDR3 has 15 amino acids. Unmatched junction bases numbered 6, after V lost 5 bases and J lost 4 bases. Germline V gene data show CDR1 as LGHNA and CDR2 as YNFKEQ. CDR3 in DNA: TGTGCCAGCAGCAACGGTGGACTAGCGGCAGATACGCAGTATTTT. Translated: CASSNGGLAADTQYF.

This chain connects TRBV7-9 to TRBJ2-7; 11 bases are a match to TRBD2. Per the germline V gene, CDR1 is SEHNR and CDR2 is FQNEAQ (reference sequence). The CDR3 consists of 15 residues. The ends lost 5 bases at V and 3 bases at J; junction bases unmatched: 6. The CDR3: CASSPGLAGHYEQYV. DNA of the CDR3: TGTGCCAGCAGCCCAGGACTAGCGGGTCACTACGAGCAGTACGTC.

This chain joins TRBV27 and TRBJ2-7, with 8 bases that match TRBD2. The ends lost 5 bases at V and 3 bases at J; junction bases unmatched: 9. The CDR3 is 15 residues long. Germline values: CDR1 MNHEY, CDR2 SMNVEV (reference sequence). The CDR3 here is CASSPNPLAGYEQYF. The CDR3 nucleotides are TGTGCCAGCAGTCCGAACCCTCTAGCGGGCTACGAGCAGTACTTC.

V and J are TRBV30 and TRBJ2-7; 7 bases line up with TRBD1. There are 15 residues in the CDR3. The V and J ends lost 3 bases and 0 bases, in that order; junction bases with no gene match: 8. Germline V gene sequence: CDR1 GTSNPN, CDR2 SVGIG (reference sequence). The CDR3 DNA reads TGTGCCTGGAGCCGTTGGGACAGATCCTCCTACGAGCAGTACTTC. Protein sequence: CAWSRWDRSSYEQYF.

The gene calls are TRBV5-4 and TRBJ2-1; 8 bases match TRBD2. V was pared by 5 bases and J by 6 bases, with 10 bases of the junction left unmatched. This CDR3 region has 15 residues. CDR1 and CDR2 from the germline V gene are SGHNT and YYREEE (reference sequence). As DNA, the CDR3 is TGTGCCAGCAGTCCCCCGGGGGGGCTAGGCAATGAGCAGTTCTTC. Translation gives CASSPPGGLGNEQFF. Based on the CDR3 plus reference TRBV5-4 and TRBJ2-1, the full variable domain is ETGVTQSPTHLIKTRGQQVTLRCSSQSGHNTVSWYQQALGQGPQFIFQYYREEENGRGNFPPRFSGLQFPNYSSELNVNALELDDSALYLCASSPPGGLGNEQFFGPGTRLTVL.